Included here is one T cell receptor (beta chain) sequence, with context. Germline CDR1 reads SGHAT; CDR2 reads FQNNGV. The V end was cut by 5 bases, the J end by 5 bases, with 16 bases between. The CDR3 length is 15 residues. Profiling relied on immunoSEQ multiplex PCR, and the TCRdb table lists in-frame clones only, not all of them. The sample lists 20,000 to 25,000 clones, over 65% occurring once. The data belong to a study of OX40 agonist ivuxolimab in advanced cancers. This chain joins TRBV11-2 and TRBJ2-1; TRBD2 is a possible D gene (6 bases). This TCR was sampled from an adult with an advanced solid tumor such as melanoma, head and neck, liver or kidney cancer. The starting material was CD4+ or CD8+ T cells sorted from blood, obtained in a trial of the OX40 agonist ivuxolimab. CDR3: CASSLVAGLNNEQFF. In DNA, the CDR3 is TGTGCCAGCAGCCTAGTGGCGGGGTTAAACAATGAGCAGTTCTTC.